This T cell receptor beta chain stems from a study of post-analysis software for immune sequencing data. On this clonotype itself: What it binds is unknown.

cDNA libraries of TCR beta carried unique molecular identifiers. TCRdb recomputed calls from the PCR reads with MiXCR, one row per CDR3 protein. Among about 430,000 distinct CDR3 sequences listed, 30% to 45% were seen once. Points from the study as a whole: Patients showed TRBV5-6, TRBV5-1 and TRBV20-1 among five TRBV segments more frequent than in controls. Controls had significantly higher normalized Chao1 diversity than multiple sclerosis patients.

Trimming removed 2 bases from V and 0 bases from J, with 11 bases in between. The CDR3 length is 15 residues. Germline-derived CDR1 and CDR2 are MNHEY and SVGAGI. This chain connects TRBV6-5 to TRBJ2-7, with D possibly TRBD1 on 5 matching bases. The material sequenced was blood. This TCR came from a girl between 2 and 10 years old with multiple sclerosis. CDR3 protein: CASSYNRSPSYEQYF. In DNA, the CDR3 is TGTGCCAGCAGTTACAACAGGTCTCCCTCCTACGAGCAGTACTTC.